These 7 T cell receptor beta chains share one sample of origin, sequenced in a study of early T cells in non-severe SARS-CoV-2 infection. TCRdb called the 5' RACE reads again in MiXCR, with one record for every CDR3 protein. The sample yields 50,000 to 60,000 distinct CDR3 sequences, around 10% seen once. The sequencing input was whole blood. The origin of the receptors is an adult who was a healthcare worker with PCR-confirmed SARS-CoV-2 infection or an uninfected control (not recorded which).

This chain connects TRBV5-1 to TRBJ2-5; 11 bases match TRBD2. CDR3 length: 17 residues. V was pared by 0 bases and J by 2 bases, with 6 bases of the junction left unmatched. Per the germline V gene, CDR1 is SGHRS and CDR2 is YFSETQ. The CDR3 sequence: CASSLELAGAYQETQYF. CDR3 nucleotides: TGCGCCAGCAGCTTGGAACTAGCGGGGGCTTATCAAGAGACCCAGTACTTC.

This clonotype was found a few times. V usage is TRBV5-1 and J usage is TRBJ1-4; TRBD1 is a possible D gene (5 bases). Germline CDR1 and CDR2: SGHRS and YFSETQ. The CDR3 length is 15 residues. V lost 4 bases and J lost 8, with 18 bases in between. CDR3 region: CASSETGTYGEKLFF. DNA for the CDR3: TGCGCCAGCAGCGAAACCGGGACTTACGGGGAAAAACTGTTTTTT. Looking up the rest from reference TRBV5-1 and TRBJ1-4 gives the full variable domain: KAGVTQTPRYLIKTRGQQVTLSCSPISGHRSVSWYQQTPGQGLQFLFEYFSETQRNKGNFPGRFSGRQFSNSRSEMNVSTLELGDSALYLCASSETGTYGEKLFFGSGTQLSVL.

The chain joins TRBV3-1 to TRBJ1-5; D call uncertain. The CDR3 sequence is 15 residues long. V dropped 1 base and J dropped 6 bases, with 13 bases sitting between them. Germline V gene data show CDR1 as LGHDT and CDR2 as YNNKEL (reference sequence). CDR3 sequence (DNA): TGTGCCAGCAGCCAAGGGGTCGAGACTTTTCAGCCCCAGCATTTT. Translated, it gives CASSQGVETFQPQHF.

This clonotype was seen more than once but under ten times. CDR3: CASSFRDGFNEKLFF. CDR3 bases: TGTGCCAGCAGTTTTCGGGACGGCTTTAATGAAAAACTGTTTTTT. V gene TRBV12-3 or TRBV12-4 combines with J gene TRBJ1-4; possibly TRBD1 for D (5 bases). The CDR3 has 15 residues. Deletions cut 3 bases from V and 4 bases from J, with 12 bases between.

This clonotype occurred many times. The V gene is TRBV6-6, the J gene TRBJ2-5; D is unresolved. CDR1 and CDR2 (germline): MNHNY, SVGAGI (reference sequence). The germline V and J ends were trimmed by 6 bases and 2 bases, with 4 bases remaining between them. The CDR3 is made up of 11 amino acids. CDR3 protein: CASSAQETQYF. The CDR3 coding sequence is TGTGCCAGCAGCGCGCAAGAGACCCAGTACTTC.

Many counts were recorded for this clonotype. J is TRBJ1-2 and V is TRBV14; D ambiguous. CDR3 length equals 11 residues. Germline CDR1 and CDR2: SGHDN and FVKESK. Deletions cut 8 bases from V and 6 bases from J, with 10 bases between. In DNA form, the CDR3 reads TGTGCCAGCTCACGGGGAAATGGCTACACCTTC. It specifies CASSRGNGYTF.

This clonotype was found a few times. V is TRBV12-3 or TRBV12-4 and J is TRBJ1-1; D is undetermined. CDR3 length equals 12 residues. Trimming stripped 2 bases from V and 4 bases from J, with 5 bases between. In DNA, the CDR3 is TGTGCCAGCAGTTTAAAGCGCACTGAAGCTTTCTTT. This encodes CASSLKRTEAFF.